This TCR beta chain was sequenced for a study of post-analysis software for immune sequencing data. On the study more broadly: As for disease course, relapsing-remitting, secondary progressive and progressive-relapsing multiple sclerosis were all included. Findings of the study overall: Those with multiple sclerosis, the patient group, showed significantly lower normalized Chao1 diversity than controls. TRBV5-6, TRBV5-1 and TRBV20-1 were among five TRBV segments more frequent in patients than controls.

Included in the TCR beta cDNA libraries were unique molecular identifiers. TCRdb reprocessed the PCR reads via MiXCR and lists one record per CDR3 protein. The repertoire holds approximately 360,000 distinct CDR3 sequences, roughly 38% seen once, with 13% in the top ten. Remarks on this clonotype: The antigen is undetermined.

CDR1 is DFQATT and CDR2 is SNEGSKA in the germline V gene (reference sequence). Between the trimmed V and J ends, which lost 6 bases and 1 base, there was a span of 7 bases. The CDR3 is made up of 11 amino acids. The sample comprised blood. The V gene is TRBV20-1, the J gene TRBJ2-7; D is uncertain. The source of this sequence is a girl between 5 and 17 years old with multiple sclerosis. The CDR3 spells CSAPYSYEQYF. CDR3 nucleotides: TGCAGTGCCCCGTATTCCTACGAGCAGTACTTC.